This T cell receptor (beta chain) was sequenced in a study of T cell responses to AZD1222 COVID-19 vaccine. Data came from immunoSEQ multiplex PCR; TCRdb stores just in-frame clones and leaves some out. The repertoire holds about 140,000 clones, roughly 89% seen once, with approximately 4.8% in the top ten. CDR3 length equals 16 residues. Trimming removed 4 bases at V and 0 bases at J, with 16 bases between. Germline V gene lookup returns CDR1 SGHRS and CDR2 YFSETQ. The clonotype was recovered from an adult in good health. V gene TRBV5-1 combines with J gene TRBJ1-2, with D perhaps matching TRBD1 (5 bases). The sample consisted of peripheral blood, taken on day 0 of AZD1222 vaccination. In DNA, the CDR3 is TGCGCCAGCAGCAATAAATTGACAGCGACTAACTATGGCTACACCTTC. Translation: CASSNKLTATNYGYTF.